These 27 T cell receptor beta chains originate from one sample sequenced in a study of shared clonotypes between healthy human individuals. Profiled with immunoSEQ multiplex PCR; TCRdb holds only in-frame clones, not every one. This sample yields 2 million to 3 million clones, of which 80% to 95% are seen a single time; more than 0.35% belongs to the top ten. The sample comprised naive CD4+ T cells from PBMCs. Stated subset: CD45RA+ positively selected. The origin of the receptors is a man aged 18 to 35 in good health. Some clones in this sample may be carry-over from other donors' samples.

The rearrangement uses TRBV27 and TRBJ2-3; perhaps D is TRBD1 or TRBD2 (6 bases each). The CDR3 is made up of 14 amino acids. Deletions cut 2 bases from V and 7 bases from J, with 13 bases between. The V gene's germline CDR1 is MNHEY and CDR2 SMNVEV (reference sequence). The CDR3 region is CASSLGGLGNTQYF. In DNA form, the CDR3 reads TGTGCCAGCAGTTTAGGGGGGCTGGGAAATACGCAGTATTTT.

V is TRBV5-1 and J is TRBJ2-1; D might be TRBD2 (5 bases). Between the trimmed V and J ends, which lost 0 bases and 5 bases, there was a span of 9 bases. The CDR3 has 14 amino acids. The germline V gene has CDR1 SGHRS and CDR2 YFSETQ. CDR3 sequence reads: CASSLGSADNEQFF. The CDR3 nucleotides are TGCGCCAGCAGCTTGGGTAGCGCGGACAATGAGCAGTTCTTC.

The CDR3 region is CASCSFSRRQGRDTEAFF. In DNA, the CDR3 is TGTGCCAGCTGCTCGTTTTCCCGAAGACAGGGAAGGGACACTGAAGCTTTCTTT. The chain carries TRBV11-3 and TRBJ1-1; 7 bases map to TRBD1. The CDR3 is made up of 18 amino acids. Germline V gene sequence: CDR1 SGHNT, CDR2 YENEEA. With 8 bases clipped from V and 3 bases from J, the junction kept 21 bases outside the gene matches.

The chain joins TRBV10-3 to TRBJ1-2, with 7 bases that match TRBD1. J lost 5 bases, V lost 6 bases, and 12 bases had no gene match. CDR1 ENHRY and CDR2 SYGVKD come from the germline V gene. This CDR3 is 15 amino acids long. The CDR3 protein is CAISAEDRLLYGYTF. As DNA, the CDR3 is TGTGCCATCAGCGCCGAGGACAGGCTGCTTTATGGCTACACCTTC.

The chain joins TRBV28 to TRBJ1-5, with 7 bases aligning to TRBD1. CDR3 length: 15 amino acids. Unmatched junction bases numbered 9, after V lost 5 bases and J lost 5 bases. CDR1 is MDHEN, CDR2 SYDVKM, per germline. In DNA, the CDR3 is TGTGCCAGCAGTCCCGGGGACAGTCTGGATCAGCCCCAGCATTTT. This translates into CASSPGDSLDQPQHF.

The chain links TRBV5-1 to TRBJ2-2; 15 positions match TRBD2. Germline V gives CDR1 SGHRS, CDR2 YFSETQ. The trim removed 3 bases at V and 3 bases at J, leaving 9 bases unmatched. The CDR3 is made up of 19 amino acids. The CDR3 sequence is CASSSGLAGGPGDTGELFF. The CDR3 region has the DNA TGCGCCAGCAGCTCCGGACTAGCGGGAGGGCCTGGGGACACCGGGGAGCTGTTTTTT. Full variable domain (missing parts from reference TRBV5-1 and TRBJ2-2): KAGVTQTPRYLIKTRGQQVTLSCSPISGHRSVSWYQQTPGQGLQFLFEYFSETQRNKGNFPGRFSGRQFSNSRSEMNVSTLELGDSALYLCASSSGLAGGPGDTGELFFGEGSRLTVL.

The chain links TRBV6-1 to TRBJ2-1; D is unclear. Trimming took 2 bases from V and 6 from J, leaving 5 bases between them. Looked up from germline, CDR1 is MNHNS and CDR2 is SASEGT. The CDR3 is 12 amino acids. CDR3 sequence (DNA): TGTGCCAGCAGTGAACCCCTCAATGAGCAGTTCTTC. Protein sequence: CASSEPLNEQFF.

This clone was seen a single time. This CDR3 is also generated by other DNA sequences in the sample. J is TRBJ2-3 and V is TRBV9; tentative D call: TRBD2 (5 bases). The length of the CDR3 is 14 residues. Looked up from germline, CDR1 is SGDLS and CDR2 is YYNGEE. The V gene lost 0 bases and the J gene lost 1 base, with 6 bases spanning the gap. As DNA, the CDR3 is TGTGCCAGCAGCGTAGTCGGGGGCACAGATACGCAGTATTTT. Amino acids: CASSVVGGTDTQYF.

This chain joins TRBV6-5 and TRBJ1-2, with D possibly being TRBD1 (5 bases). The CDR3 runs to 13 residues. V was cut by 6 bases and J by 7 bases, with 15 bases left in between. The germline gives CDR1 MNHEY, CDR2 SVGAGI. CDR3 DNA: TGTGCCAGCAGCCCGGGGAGGGACGGTGGCTACACCTTC. Its protein product is CASSPGRDGGYTF.

The chain employs TRBV5-1 and TRBJ2-1; no firm D call. V lost 2 bases, J lost 4 bases, and 13 bases lay in between. Germline CDR1 and CDR2: SGHRS and YFSETQ. The CDR3 spans 15 residues. The CDR3 nucleotides read TGCGCCAGCAGCTTATACCAGTCCACGTACAATGAGCAGTTCTTC. Residues: CASSLYQSTYNEQFF.

The chain is built from TRBV5-1 and TRBJ1-1; no clear D. The CDR3 runs to 15 residues. Trimming removed 0 bases at V and 4 bases at J, with 13 bases between. Germline CDR1 and CDR2: SGHRS and YFSETQ. CDR3 amino acids: CASSLEPVSGTEAFF. For the CDR3, the DNA is TGCGCCAGCAGCTTGGAGCCGGTAAGTGGCACTGAAGCTTTCTTT.

The rearrangement links TRBV19 to TRBJ2-5; 7 positions agree with TRBD2. This CDR3 is built from 15 residues. Germline-derived CDR1 and CDR2 are LNHDA and SQIVND (reference sequence). V lost 1 base and J lost 2; bases outside the gene matches: 4. CDR3 region: CASSIGTRIQETQYF. As DNA, the CDR3 is TGTGCCAGTAGTATAGGGACTAGAATACAAGAGACCCAGTACTTC.

The chain uses TRBV25-1 and TRBJ1-3, with D possibly TRBD1 on 5 matching bases. V shed 7 bases and J shed 0 bases, with 10 bases lying between them. The CDR3 consists of 14 residues. Germline V gene sequence: CDR1 MGHDK, CDR2 SYGVNS. DNA of the CDR3: TGTGCCAGCACAGGGACCGACTCTGGAAACACCATATATTTT. Translation gives CASTGTDSGNTIYF.

The V call is TRBV30, the J call TRBJ1-3; D ambiguous. The CDR3 sequence is 13 residues long. The germline V gene encodes CDR1 GTSNPN and CDR2 SVGIG (reference sequence). Deletions cut 2 bases from V and 0 bases from J, with 5 bases between. The CDR3 bases are TGTGCCTGGAGTTCGTTCTCTGGAAACACCATATATTTT. Its protein is CAWSSFSGNTIYF.

The rearrangement links TRBV7-2 to TRBJ1-2, with D unclear. The germline V and J ends were trimmed by 1 base and 2 bases, with 8 bases remaining between them. This CDR3 contains 14 residues. Germline V lookup: CDR1 SGHTA, CDR2 FQGNSA. CDR3 in amino acids: CASSLVTENYGYTF. CDR3 coding DNA: TGTGCCAGCAGCTTAGTGACGGAGAACTATGGCTACACCTTC.

The chain couples TRBV6-5 to TRBJ1-6, with a tentative D call TRBD1 (6 bases). Germline lookup yields CDR1 MNHEY and CDR2 SVGAGI. The CDR3 covers 15 residues. The ends were cut back, 6 bases at V and 7 bases at J, with 16 bases in the middle. CDR3 protein: CASSPTGTANSPLHF. Written as DNA, the CDR3 is TGTGCCAGCAGCCCGACAGGAACGGCAAATTCACCCCTCCACTTT.

V usage is TRBV28 and J usage is TRBJ2-2; 8 bases fit TRBD1. The CDR3 covers 16 residues. The germline CDR1 and CDR2 sequences are MDHEN and SYDVKM. V lost 2 bases and J lost 5; bases outside the gene matches: 7. The CDR3 DNA reads as TGTGCCAGCAGTTTAGGGCAGGGGGCTGTGACCGGGGAGCTGTTTTTT. It yields the protein CASSLGQGAVTGELFF.

Points on this clone: Other DNA sequences in the same sample also yield this CDR3. The chain combines TRBV7-9 with TRBJ2-3, with 11 bases matching TRBD2. CDR3 length: 16 amino acids. CDR1 SEHNR and CDR2 FQNEAQ come from the germline V gene (reference sequence). V lost 3 bases and J lost 0; bases outside the gene matches: 2. The CDR3: CASSFGTSGSTDTQYF. The CDR3 bases are TGTGCCAGCAGCTTCGGGACTAGCGGAAGCACAGATACGCAGTATTTT.

The V call is TRBV7-2, the J call TRBJ2-7; 9 nucleotides line up with TRBD2. Germline CDR1 is SGHTA and CDR2 is FQGNSA. J was trimmed by 3 bases and V by 5 bases; bases with no gene match: 8. The CDR3 is 15 residues long. The CDR3 DNA is TGTGCCAGCAGCCGTCCGGCGGGGGGGGTCTACGAGCAGTACTTC. It specifies CASSRPAGGVYEQYF. Variable domain in full (rest from reference TRBV7-2 and TRBJ2-7): GAGVSQSPSNKVTEKGKDVELRCDPISGHTALYWYRQSLGQGLEFLIYFQGNSAPDKSGLPSDRFSAERTGGSVSTLTIQRTQQEDSAVYLCASSRPAGGVYEQYFGPGTRLTVT.

This chain uses TRBV10-3 with TRBJ2-5; 10 nucleotides line up with TRBD2. CDR3 length: 14 residues. Germline trimming cut 3 bases from V and 5 bases from J; bases unmatched to any gene: 3. Germline assignment: CDR1 ENHRY and CDR2 SYGVKD. The chain's CDR3 is CAISDQAGGETQYF. CDR3 coding DNA: TGTGCCATCAGTGACCAAGCGGGGGGGGAGACCCAGTACTTC.

CDR3 residues: CASSIDQGARTEAFF. The CDR3, as DNA: TGTGCCAGTAGTATAGATCAGGGGGCTCGAACTGAAGCTTTCTTT. This sequence joins TRBV19 and TRBJ1-1, with TRBD1 matching over 8 bases. The CDR3 spans 15 residues. In germline, CDR1 is LNHDA, CDR2 SQIVND (reference sequence). After removal of 0 bases from V and 5 bases from J, the junction contained 5 bases not matched to a gene.

CDR3 protein: CASSERGQISFGETQYF. CDR3 DNA: TGTGCCAGCAGTGAAAGGGGTCAAATTTCCTTTGGTGAGACCCAGTACTTC. The chain joins TRBV6-1 to TRBJ2-5; D perhaps matches TRBD1 (5 bases). The CDR3 has 17 amino acids. Germline loops: CDR1 MNHNS, CDR2 SASEGT. The V end lost 2 bases, the J end lost 5 bases, and 21 bases lay between the germline ends.

The chain uses TRBV2 and TRBJ1-1; D ambiguous. The germline gives CDR1 SNHLY, CDR2 FYNNEI. The V gene lost 6 bases and the J gene lost 2 bases, with 10 bases spanning the gap. The CDR3 is 13 amino acids. CDR3 region: CASRVDFNTEAFF. The CDR3 nucleotides read TGTGCCAGCAGGGTTGATTTCAACACTGAAGCTTTCTTT.

The V call is TRBV6-4, the J call TRBJ1-1; 8 bases agree with TRBD1. The CDR3 consists of 16 residues. Germline CDR1 and CDR2: MRHNA and SNTAGT. V shed 2 bases, J shed 3 bases, and the junction held 8 bases outside the gene matches. CDR3 in amino acids: CASSDSTGGRDTEAFF. CDR3 nucleotides: TGTGCCAGCAGTGACAGTACAGGGGGAAGGGACACTGAAGCTTTCTTT.

The chain uses TRBV19 and TRBJ1-1; D may be TRBD1 (6 bases). The CDR3 has 15 residues. V was cut by 4 bases and J by 1 base, with 13 bases left in between. In germline, CDR1 is LNHDA, CDR2 SQIVND (reference sequence). In nucleotides, the CDR3 is TGTGCCAGTAGTACCCTGGACAGATCGAACACTGAAGCTTTCTTT. Translating it yields CASSTLDRSNTEAFF.

The chain joins TRBV27 to TRBJ2-7, with D perhaps matching TRBD2 (6 bases). The CDR3 loop spans 15 amino acids. Trimming removed 6 bases from V and 2 bases from J, with 17 bases in between. Per the germline V gene, CDR1 is MNHEY and CDR2 is SMNVEV (reference sequence). CDR3 region: CASSPYTGGTYEQYF. The CDR3, as DNA: TGTGCCAGCAGCCCTTATACTGGGGGGACCTACGAGCAGTACTTC.

The chain has TRBV28 and TRBJ2-4; D is tentatively TRBD1 or TRBD2 (5 bases each). Germline CDR1 reads MDHEN; CDR2 reads SYDVKM. The CDR3 loop spans 12 amino acids. Trimming left V 2 bases short and J 13 bases short, with 12 bases between. CDR3 protein: CASSLEWDAQYF. The DNA for the CDR3 is TGTGCCAGCAGTTTAGAGTGGGACGCACAGTACTTC.